This record looks at one T cell receptor beta chain sequence and its context. Its antigen is not identified. The sample is drawn from a study of cytomegalovirus exposure and HLA in healthy donors. Overall study results and limits: It was reported that the classifier diagnosed cytomegalovirus status with high specificity and sensitivity in both the original and validation cohorts. When analyzed later, the rates of TCR association showed variation by HLA locus, with DRB1 the most and HLA-C the fewest.

Primers included in the PCR were 60 Vbeta and 13 Jbeta primers. The assay was immunoSEQ multiplex PCR, and TCRdb's table has in-frame clones only and misses some. Counted here are around 120,000 clones, 60% to 85% occurring once; the ten biggest clones make up 3.4%. The V and J ends lost 4 bases and 5 bases respectively, with 17 bases between them. The CDR3 is made up of 15 amino acids. In germline, CDR1 is LGHNA, CDR2 YNFKEQ. Healthy bone marrow donors made up the cohort. Sequencing was carried out using PBMCs. J is TRBJ1-1 and V is TRBV4-2; a weak D match, TRBD1 (6 bases). This receptor was taken from a man in his thirties or forties in good health and CMV-seronegative. The CDR3 here is CASSPPGAGGTEAFF. CDR3 bases: TGTGCCAGCAGCCCCCCAGGGGCCGGAGGTACTGAAGCTTTCTTT.